The T cell receptor beta chain described here comes from a study of blood T cell repertoires in COVID-19. About the study: Whether acute or convalescent, the COVID-19 samples came from the United States, Italy and Spain. The analysed material was cDNA or gDNA that came from T cells, B-cell-depleted T cells, or PBMCs.

The CDR3 has 14 amino acids. Trimming removed 1 base from V and 3 bases from J; junction bases left unmatched: 3. Germline CDR1 is SGHTA and CDR2 is FQGNSA. Authors' methods: Nucleated cell number was recorded as an estimate derived from reference gene primer amplification. Clones were read by immunoSEQ multiplex PCR, and TCRdb kept only the in-frame ones, dropping some. V and J calls and clone size follow that table, whereas D and trimming were derived from the DNA. The sample shows about 21,000 clones, roughly 80% of them seen only once. Material: peripheral blood. The V call is TRBV7-2, the J call TRBJ2-7; 7 bases map to TRBD1. The receptor's source is a human donor in a cohort sampled during active COVID-19. For the CDR3, the DNA is TGTGCCAGCAGCTTAGTATCAGGGGGCTACGAGCAGTACTTC. It yields the protein CASSLVSGGYEQYF.